The present T cell receptor (beta chain) was sequenced within a study of cytomegalovirus exposure and HLA in healthy donors. Findings of the study overall: As a later analysis revealed, most CMV-associated TCR beta chains appeared HLA-restricted. TCR beta V segments were, for the most part, productive about 87% or about 30% of the time in an earlier analysis.

The CDR3 totals 16 residues. V lost 2 bases and J lost 3, with 16 bases in between. Germline lookup yields CDR1 SGHNT and CDR2 YYREEE (reference sequence). A note on this clone: Its specificity is not known.

The PCR had 60 Vbeta and 13 Jbeta primers. As processed by the authors: Later work found 65 million to 85 million unique TCR beta chains, with 9.5 million to 12 million shared. TCRdb keeps only in-frame clones here, not all; method: immunoSEQ multiplex PCR. Clone size and the V and J calls come from that table; the DNA yielded D and trimming. The sample shows 90,000 to 150,000 clones, 63% of them seen only once. The chain is built from TRBV5-4 and TRBJ2-3; D possibly corresponds to TRBD1 (7 bases). The sequence was obtained from a man between 40 and 49 years old in good health and CMV-seropositive. Sequencing was performed on PBMCs. The CDR3 protein is CASSLGGSAGTDTQYF. DNA of the CDR3: TGTGCCAGCAGCTTAGGGGGCTCGGCGGGGACAGATACGCAGTATTTT. Full variable domain (outside the CDR3, taken from reference TRBV5-4 and TRBJ2-3): ETGVTQSPTHLIKTRGQQVTLRCSSQSGHNTVSWYQQALGQGPQFIFQYYREEENGRGNFPPRFSGLQFPNYSSELNVNALELDDSALYLCASSLGGSAGTDTQYFGPGTRLTVL.